This T cell receptor beta chain was profiled in a study of cytomegalovirus exposure and HLA in healthy donors. The PCR had 60 Vbeta and 13 Jbeta primers. Generated by immunoSEQ multiplex PCR, the TCRdb table keeps only in-frame clones and is missing some. This sample has over 75,000 clones; 84% occur once, and the top ten carry around 6%. Trimming cost V 0 bases and J 2 bases, with 11 bases left between them. The CDR3 totals 15 residues. The germline CDR1 and CDR2 sequences are PRHDT and FYEKMQ (reference sequence). The specimen was PBMCs. The chain has TRBV13 and TRBJ2-7; D is possibly TRBD2 (7 bases). The receptor was derived from a woman aged 18-29 years in good health and CMV-seropositive. The CDR3, as DNA: TGTGCCAGCAGCTTAGGGCGGGGGCCTCCCTACGAGCAGTACTTC. This gives the protein CASSLGRGPPYEQYF.